This entry lists 16 T cell receptor beta chains sequenced from one sample in a study of blood T cell repertoires in COVID-19. Libraries were prepared by immunoSEQ multiplex PCR; TCRdb keeps only in-frame clonotypes and omits some of them. This sample has about 300,000 clones, with roughly 88% found just once. The sequenced sample was peripheral blood. These receptors were collected from a woman between 45 and 60 years old with acute or convalescent COVID-19.

The chain carries TRBV6-1 and TRBJ2-1; 7 bases match TRBD1. This CDR3 comprises 14 residues. With V trimmed by 2 bases and J by 5 bases, 3 bases remained unmatched. Germline V gene lookup returns CDR1 MNHNS and CDR2 SASEGT. This chain's CDR3 is CASSESQGDNEQFF. As DNA, the CDR3 is TGTGCCAGCAGTGAAAGTCAGGGGGACAATGAGCAGTTCTTC.

The chain links TRBV18 to TRBJ2-5, with 10 positions matching TRBD2. The CDR3 loop spans 18 amino acids. CDR1 is KGHSH, CDR2 LQKENI, per germline. V was pared by 0 bases and J by 3 bases, with 10 bases of the junction left unmatched. CDR3 DNA sequence: TGTGCCAGCTCACCACCGGGGCTAGCGGGAGTAACCAAAGAGACCCAGTACTTC. This gives the protein CASSPPGLAGVTKETQYF.

V usage is TRBV7-3 and J usage is TRBJ2-2; D unclear. V lost 4 bases, J lost 6 bases, and 6 bases lay in between. The CDR3 contains 12 residues. Germline V gives CDR1 SGHTA, CDR2 FQGTGA. In DNA, the CDR3 is TGTGCCAGCAGCTGGAGAGCCGGGGAGCTGTTTTTT. Translated: CASSWRAGELFF.

The chain couples TRBV4-1 to TRBJ2-2; 8 bases map to TRBD1. After removal of 4 bases from V and 2 bases from J, the junction contained 3 bases not matched to a gene. Germline values: CDR1 MGHRA, CDR2 YSYEKL. This CDR3 region has 15 residues. The CDR3 protein is CASSPDRGNTGELFF. The CDR3 bases are TGCGCCAGCAGCCCCGACAGGGGCAACACCGGGGAGCTGTTTTTT.

The V and J genes are TRBV7-3 and TRBJ2-1, with 7 bases lining up with TRBD2. This CDR3 is built from 13 residues. V lost 11 bases to trimming and J lost 4 bases; unmatched junction nucleotides: 8. Germline V gene sequence: CDR1 SGHTA, CDR2 FQGTGA. The CDR3 protein is CASSGGLYNEQFF. The CDR3 nucleotides read TGTGCCTCTTCGGGAGGACTTTACAATGAGCAGTTCTTC.

The V call is TRBV3-1 (or the pseudogene TRBV3-2), the J call TRBJ2-3; D is uncertain. The CDR3 is 15 residues long. V was shortened by 1 base and J by 0 bases, with 8 bases between the two germline ends. CDR1 is LGHDT and CDR2 is YNNKEL in the germline V gene (reference sequence). CDR3 DNA: TGTGCCAGCAGCCAAGGTGGGCTTAGCACAGATACGCAGTATTTT. This gives the protein CASSQGGLSTDTQYF.

The rearrangement uses TRBV2 and TRBJ1-1; 10 bases map to TRBD1. The CDR3 has 11 amino acids. CDR1 is SNHLY, CDR2 FYNNEI, per germline. The V segment lost 6 bases and the J segment 10 bases; nucleotides outside the gene matches: 2. CDR3 region: CASRGDRGAFF. CDR3 coding DNA: TGTGCCAGCAGAGGGGACAGGGGAGCTTTCTTT.

The genes are TRBV28 and TRBJ2-1, with D possibly TRBD1 on 5 matching bases. The CDR3 has 16 amino acids. With 6 bases removed from V and 0 bases from J, the gap between germline ends came to 15 bases. In germline, CDR1 is MDHEN, CDR2 SYDVKM. CDR3 amino acids: CASSPTGPISYNEQFF. The CDR3 DNA reads as TGTGCCAGCAGCCCTACAGGTCCAATCTCCTACAATGAGCAGTTCTTC.

This clone has only a few counts. V gene TRBV12-3 or TRBV12-4 combines with J gene TRBJ1-5, with a tentative D call TRBD1 (5 bases). V was clipped by 5 bases and J by 6 bases, with 11 bases between them. This CDR3 has 13 residues. In DNA, the CDR3 is TGTGCCAGCAGTCCCCAGGGTTTTCAGCCCCAGCATTTT. Residues: CASSPQGFQPQHF.

V usage is TRBV28 and J usage is TRBJ2-4; TRBD2 matches at 9 bases. The CDR3 is 17 amino acids. The germline CDR1 and CDR2 sequences are MDHEN and SYDVKM. The ends lost 6 bases at V and 8 bases at J; junction bases unmatched: 17. The CDR3 region has the DNA TGTGCCAGCAGCTCCATCTGGATAGCGGGAGTGACTGACATTCAGTACTTC. It yields the protein CASSSIWIAGVTDIQYF.

The J gene is TRBJ1-2, the V gene TRBV28, with a possible D match to TRBD1 (5 bases). Trimming removed 8 bases from V and 7 bases from J, with 20 bases in between. This CDR3 spans 14 amino acids. Looked up from germline, CDR1 is MDHEN and CDR2 is SYDVKM. The CDR3 sequence is CASRGGIVFGGYTF. The CDR3 DNA follows: TGTGCCAGCCGGGGGGGGATCGTGTTTGGTGGCTACACCTTC.

This clone came up once. The chain carries TRBV6-5 and TRBJ2-5, with no clear D. Germline V gene data show CDR1 as MNHEY and CDR2 as SVGAGI. Trimming took 6 bases from V and 2 from J, leaving 10 bases between them. CDR3 length equals 13 residues. The CDR3 loop is CASRVRNQETQYF. CDR3 nucleotides: TGTGCCAGCAGGGTGAGAAATCAAGAGACCCAGTACTTC.

The chain carries TRBV6-5 and TRBJ2-1, with 9 nucleotides matching TRBD1. V was pared by 2 bases and J by 7 bases, with 6 bases of the junction left unmatched. CDR3 length equals 15 residues. Germline lookup yields CDR1 MNHEY and CDR2 SVGAGI. CDR3 nucleotides: TGTGCCAGCAGTTACATGGGACAGGGTGTGAATGAGCAGTTCTTC. Its protein is CASSYMGQGVNEQFF.

This clone has only a few counts. This chain joins TRBV27 and TRBJ1-2; TRBD1 matches at 8 bases. The V gene's germline CDR1 is MNHEY and CDR2 SMNVEV (reference sequence). The V gene end was trimmed by 9 bases and the J gene end by 2 bases; junction bases not matched to a gene: 11. This CDR3 has 15 amino acids. CDR3 in amino acids: CASTTIRGRNYGYTF. The DNA for the CDR3 is TGTGCCAGTACAACTATCAGGGGGCGAAACTATGGCTACACCTTC.

This sequence joins TRBV19 and TRBJ1-5; TRBD1 aligns across 7 bases. The V and J ends lost 7 bases and 3 bases, in that order; junction bases with no gene match: 6. The CDR3 contains 14 residues. Per the germline V gene, CDR1 is LNHDA and CDR2 is SQIVND (reference sequence). The chain's CDR3 is CASIRTGDNQPQHF. The CDR3 coding sequence is TGTGCCAGTATCCGGACAGGTGACAATCAGCCCCAGCATTTT.

There are a few counts of this clone. The chain couples TRBV2 to TRBJ2-7, with TRBD2 matching over 10 bases. V was clipped by 8 bases and J by 3 bases; unmatched bases: 19. The CDR3 contains 18 residues. Per the germline V gene, CDR1 is SNHLY and CDR2 is FYNNEI. In nucleotides, the CDR3 is TGTGCCAGCCGTCCGGGACCCTCACCGGGACTAGCGTACTACGAGCAGTACTTC. Translated: CASRPGPSPGLAYYEQYF.